These T cell receptor beta chains were read from a single sample in a study of CD8 T cells in ankylosing spondylitis. TCRdb called the 5' RACE reads again in MiXCR, with one record for every CDR3 protein. The sample lists about 510,000 distinct CDR3 sequences; over 4% were seen once. The source material was blood, either unsorted or a sorted T cell fraction (not recorded which). These receptors all stem from a male donor with ankylosing spondylitis. CDR3s include the opening cysteine and the closing phenylalanine or tryptophan. D genes are given only for firm matches. Expanded clones get a size class; other rows say once, few or many, or leave the size out.

CDR3nt	CDR3aa	abundance	j_gene	d_gene	v_gene
TGTGCCAGCAGCCTAGAGCGTGGGGGACTCCACTTT	CASSLERGGLHF	many	TRBJ1-6	-	TRBV7-6
TGTGCCAGCAGTTACAGACAGGGGGACACAGATACGCAGTATTTT	CASSYRQGDTDTQYF	many	TRBJ2-3	TRBD1	TRBV12-3/TRBV12-4
TGTGCCAGCAGTTTAAGAGGGCAGGTTGGCTCCTACGAGCAGTACTTC	CASSLRGQVGSYEQYF	many	TRBJ2-7	-	TRBV28
TGTGCCAGCAGTTTTGCCGTTGGGACCCAGTACTTC	CASSFAVGTQYF	many	TRBJ2-5	-	TRBV6-5
TGCAGTGCTAGAATACAGACTAGCACAGATACGCAGTATTTT	CSARIQTSTDTQYF	many	TRBJ2-3	-	TRBV20-1
TGCGCCAGCAGCCTCCTGCCGGGACAGGGTAATTCACCCCTCCACTTT	CASSLLPGQGNSPLHF	many	TRBJ1-6	TRBD1	TRBV5-1
TGTGCCAGCAGCCCGTACAGGGCCAATGAGCAGTTCTTC	CASSPYRANEQFF	many	TRBJ2-1	-	TRBV14
TGTGCCAGCAGCCTCCGGGGGGGGGGACAAGAGACCCAGTACTTC	CASSLRGGGQETQYF	few	TRBJ2-5	TRBD2	TRBV5-6
TGTGCCACCAGCCGGCCATTCTACGAGCAGTACTTC	CATSRPFYEQYF	many	TRBJ2-7	-	TRBV15
TGCAGTGCTAGGGTAGCTAGCGGGAGGGCCGGTGGAACCTACGAGCAGTACTTC	CSARVASGRAGGTYEQYF	-	TRBJ2-7	TRBD2	TRBV20-1
TGTGCCAGCAGCTTCCTGCCCGGCAATCAGCCCCAGCATTTT	CASSFLPGNQPQHF	many	TRBJ1-5	-	TRBV7-2
TGCAGTGCTAGTACACAAGAGACCCAGTACTTC	CSASTQETQYF	many	TRBJ2-5	-	TRBV20-1
TGCAGCGTTGAGCTCACAACAGGGGCTGCAGATACGCAGTATTTT	CSVELTTGAADTQYF	many	TRBJ2-3	TRBD1	TRBV29-1
TGTGCCATCAGCAAAACAGAGAATCAGCCCCAGCATTTT	CAISKTENQPQHF	many	TRBJ1-5	-	TRBV10-3
TGCGCCAGCAGCTTTCCGACCCAGGGGGCTCGAGAGACCCAGTACTTC	CASSFPTQGARETQYF	many	TRBJ2-5	TRBD1	TRBV5-1
TGTGCCAGCAGCCCCCGACAGGGAACCGGTACCGGGGAGCTGTTTTTT	CASSPRQGTGTGELFF	few	TRBJ2-2	TRBD1	TRBV3-1
TGTGCCAGCAGCCCTCACGACAGTAGCGAGCAGTACTTC	CASSPHDSSEQYF	many	TRBJ2-7	-	TRBV7-8
TGTGCCAGCAGCGGCATCTCTGGAAACACCATATATTTT	CASSGISGNTIYF	-	TRBJ1-3	-	TRBV6-1
TGTGCCAGCAGGGACAGGGTAAAATACAATGAGCAGTTCTTC	CASRDRVKYNEQFF	few	TRBJ2-1	TRBD1	TRBV2
TGTGCCTGGAGTCCTTCCCGGCGGGCCTACGAGTTCTTC	CAWSPSRRAYEFF	few	TRBJ2-1	-	TRBV30
TGTGCCAGCAGCCGGGGGGGTCTCGTAATGCCCCAGCATTTT	CASSRGGLVMPQHF	many	TRBJ1-5	-	TRBV7-2
TGTGCCAGCAGTGAATTCGGCGGGAGGGCCAATGAGCAGTTCTTC	CASSEFGGRANEQFF	many	TRBJ2-1	TRBD2	TRBV25-1
TGTGCCATCAAAAAAAAGGATAGCGGGATCTCAGATACGCAGTATTTT	CAIKKKDSGISDTQYF	many	TRBJ2-3	TRBD2	TRBV10-3
TGTGCCAGCAGCTTAGGATTTCAGCGGATCAGACAAGAGACCCAGTACTTC	CASSLGFQRIRQETQYF	many	TRBJ2-5	-	TRBV11-2
TGCGCCAGCAGCGAGGGACTAGCGGGGGGAATCACAGATACGCAGTATTTT	CASSEGLAGGITDTQYF	few	TRBJ2-3	TRBD2	TRBV5-1
TGTGCCAGCAAGACTAGCTATAGCACAGATACGCAGTATTTT	CASKTSYSTDTQYF	-	TRBJ2-3	TRBD2	TRBV6-1
TGTGCCAGCTCACCTACCCCAACGGGGAACACTGAAGCTTTCTTT	CASSPTPTGNTEAFF	many	TRBJ1-1	-	TRBV18
TGCGCCAGCAGCCCCCTATGGACTAGCGGGAGTGGGTACGAGCAGTACTTC	CASSPLWTSGSGYEQYF	many	TRBJ2-7	TRBD2	TRBV4-3
TGTGCCGTATCAGGGCCGGCAACTAATGAAAAACTGTTTTTT	CAVSGPATNEKLFF	many	TRBJ1-4	-	TRBV10-3
TGCGCCAGCAGCCCTCCTGACGCTGGCTACACCTTC	CASSPPDAGYTF	-	TRBJ1-2	-	TRBV5-1
TGTGCCAGCAGTCTTCTGGACAGGGGTACGCAGTATTTT	CASSLLDRGTQYF	many	TRBJ2-3	TRBD1	TRBV25-1